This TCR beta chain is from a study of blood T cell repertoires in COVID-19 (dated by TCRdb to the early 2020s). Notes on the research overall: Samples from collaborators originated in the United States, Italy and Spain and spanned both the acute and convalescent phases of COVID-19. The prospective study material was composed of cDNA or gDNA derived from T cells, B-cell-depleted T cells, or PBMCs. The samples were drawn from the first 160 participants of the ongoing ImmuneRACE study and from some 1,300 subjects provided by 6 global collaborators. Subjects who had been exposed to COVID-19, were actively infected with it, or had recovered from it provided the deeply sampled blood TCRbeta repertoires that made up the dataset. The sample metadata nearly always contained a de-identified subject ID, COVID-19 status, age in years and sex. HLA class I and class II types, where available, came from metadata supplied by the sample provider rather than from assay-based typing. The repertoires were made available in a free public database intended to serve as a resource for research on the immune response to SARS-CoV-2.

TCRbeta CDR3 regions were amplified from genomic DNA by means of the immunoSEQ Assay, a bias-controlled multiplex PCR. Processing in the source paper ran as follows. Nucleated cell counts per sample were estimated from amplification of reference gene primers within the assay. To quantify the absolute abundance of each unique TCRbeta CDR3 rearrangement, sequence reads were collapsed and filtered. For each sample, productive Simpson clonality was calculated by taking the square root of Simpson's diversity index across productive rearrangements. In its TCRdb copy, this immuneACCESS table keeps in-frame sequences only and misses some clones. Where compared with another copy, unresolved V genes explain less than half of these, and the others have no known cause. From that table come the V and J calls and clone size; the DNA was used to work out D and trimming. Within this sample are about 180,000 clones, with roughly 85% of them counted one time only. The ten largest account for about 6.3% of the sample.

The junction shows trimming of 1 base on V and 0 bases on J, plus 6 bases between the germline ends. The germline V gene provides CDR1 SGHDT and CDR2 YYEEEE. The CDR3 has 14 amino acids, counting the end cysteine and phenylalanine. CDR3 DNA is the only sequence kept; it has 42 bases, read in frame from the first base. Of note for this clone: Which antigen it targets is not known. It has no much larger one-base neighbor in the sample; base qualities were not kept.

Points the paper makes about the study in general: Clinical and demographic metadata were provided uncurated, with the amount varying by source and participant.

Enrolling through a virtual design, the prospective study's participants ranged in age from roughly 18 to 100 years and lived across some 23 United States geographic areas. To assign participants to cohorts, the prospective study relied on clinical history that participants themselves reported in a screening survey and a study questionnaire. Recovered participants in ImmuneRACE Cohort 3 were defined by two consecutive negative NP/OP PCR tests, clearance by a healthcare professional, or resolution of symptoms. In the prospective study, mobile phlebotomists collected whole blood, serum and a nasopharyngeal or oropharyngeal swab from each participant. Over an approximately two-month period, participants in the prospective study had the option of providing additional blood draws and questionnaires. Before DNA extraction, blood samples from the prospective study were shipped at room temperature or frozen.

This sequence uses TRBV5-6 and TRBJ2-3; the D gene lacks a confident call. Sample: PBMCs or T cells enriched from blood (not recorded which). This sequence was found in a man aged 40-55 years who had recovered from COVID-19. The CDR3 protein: CASSLTASTDTQYF. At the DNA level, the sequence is TGTGCCAGCAGCTTGACTGCTAGCACAGATACGCAGTATTTT. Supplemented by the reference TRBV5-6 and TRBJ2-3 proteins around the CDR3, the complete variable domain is DAGVTQSPTHLIKTRGQQVTLRCSPKSGHDTVSWYQQALGQGPQFIFQYYEEEERQRGNFPDRFSGHQFPNYSSELNVNALLLGDSALYLCASSLTASTDTQYFGPGTRLTVL.